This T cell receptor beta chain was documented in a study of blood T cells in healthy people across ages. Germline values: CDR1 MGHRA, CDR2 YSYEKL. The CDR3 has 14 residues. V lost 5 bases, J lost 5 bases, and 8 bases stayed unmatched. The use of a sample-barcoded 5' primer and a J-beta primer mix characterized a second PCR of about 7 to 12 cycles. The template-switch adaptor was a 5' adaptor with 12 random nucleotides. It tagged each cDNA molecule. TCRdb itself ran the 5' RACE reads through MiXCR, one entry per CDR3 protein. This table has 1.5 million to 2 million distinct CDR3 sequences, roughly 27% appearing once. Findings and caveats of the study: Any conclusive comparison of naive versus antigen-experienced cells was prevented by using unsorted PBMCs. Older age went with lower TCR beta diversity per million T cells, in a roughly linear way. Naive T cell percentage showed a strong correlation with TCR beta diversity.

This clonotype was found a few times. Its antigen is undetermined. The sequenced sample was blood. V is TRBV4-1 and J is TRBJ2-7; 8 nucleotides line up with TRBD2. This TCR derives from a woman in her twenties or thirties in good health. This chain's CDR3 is CASSKVGSGDEQYF. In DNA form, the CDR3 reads TGCGCCAGCAGCAAAGTGGGTAGCGGGGACGAGCAGTACTTC.